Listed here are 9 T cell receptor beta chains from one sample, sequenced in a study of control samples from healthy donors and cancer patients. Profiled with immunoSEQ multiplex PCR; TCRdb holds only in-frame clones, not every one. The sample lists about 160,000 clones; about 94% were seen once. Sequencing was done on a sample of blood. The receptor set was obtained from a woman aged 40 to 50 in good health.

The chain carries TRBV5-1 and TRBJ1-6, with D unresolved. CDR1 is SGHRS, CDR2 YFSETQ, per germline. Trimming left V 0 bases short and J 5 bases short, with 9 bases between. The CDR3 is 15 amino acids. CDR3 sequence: CASSLVLGDNSPLHF. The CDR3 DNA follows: TGCGCCAGCAGCTTGGTGCTTGGAGATAATTCACCCCTCCACTTT.

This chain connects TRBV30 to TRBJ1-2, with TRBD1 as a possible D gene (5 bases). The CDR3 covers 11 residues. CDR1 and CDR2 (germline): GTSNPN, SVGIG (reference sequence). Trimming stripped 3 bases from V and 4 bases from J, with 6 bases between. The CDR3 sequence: CAWRDSYGYTF. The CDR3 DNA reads TGTGCCTGGAGAGACAGCTATGGCTACACCTTC.

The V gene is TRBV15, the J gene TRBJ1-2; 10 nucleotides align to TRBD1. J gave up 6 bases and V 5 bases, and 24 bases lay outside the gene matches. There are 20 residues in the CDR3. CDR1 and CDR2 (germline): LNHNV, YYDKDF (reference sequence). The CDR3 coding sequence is TGTGCCACCAGCCCAAGGATCGGTATCGGGACAGGGGCCTTCCGGGATGGCTACACCTTC. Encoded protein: CATSPRIGIGTGAFRDGYTF. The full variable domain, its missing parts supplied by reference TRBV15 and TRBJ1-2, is DAMVIQNPRYQVTQFGKPVTLSCSQTLNHNVMYWYQQKSSQAPKLLFHYYDKDFNNEADTPDNFQSRRPNTSFCFLDIRSPGLGDTAMYLCATSPRIGIGTGAFRDGYTFGSGTRLTVV.

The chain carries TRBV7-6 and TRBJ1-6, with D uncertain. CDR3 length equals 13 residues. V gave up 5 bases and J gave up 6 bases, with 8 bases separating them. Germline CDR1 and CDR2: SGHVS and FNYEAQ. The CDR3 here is CASSPVLNSPLHF. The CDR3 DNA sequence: TGTGCCAGCAGCCCCGTGCTTAATTCACCCCTCCACTTT.

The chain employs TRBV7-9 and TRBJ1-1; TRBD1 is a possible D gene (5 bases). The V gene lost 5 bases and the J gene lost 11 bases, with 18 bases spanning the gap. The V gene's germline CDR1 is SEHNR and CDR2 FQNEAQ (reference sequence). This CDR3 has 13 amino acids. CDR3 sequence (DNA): TGTGCCAGCAGCCGAGGGGAAGGGACGCGGGCTTTCTTT. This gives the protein CASSRGEGTRAFF.

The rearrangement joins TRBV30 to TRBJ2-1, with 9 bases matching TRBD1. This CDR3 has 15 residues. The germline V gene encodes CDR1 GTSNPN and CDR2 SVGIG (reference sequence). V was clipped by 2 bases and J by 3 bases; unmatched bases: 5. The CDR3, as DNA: TGTGCCTGGAGTAAAAGACAGGGGGGCTACAATGAGCAGTTCTTC. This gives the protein CAWSKRQGGYNEQFF.

The CDR3 DNA reads TGTGCCGTACAGGGTGACGCCAACGAGCAGTACTTC. It specifies CAVQGDANEQYF. The chain has TRBV10-3 and TRBJ2-7, with a possible D match to TRBD1 (6 bases). The germline V and J ends were trimmed by 11 bases and 5 bases, with 16 bases remaining between them. This CDR3 is 12 amino acids long. CDR1 and CDR2 from the germline V gene are ENHRY and SYGVKD.

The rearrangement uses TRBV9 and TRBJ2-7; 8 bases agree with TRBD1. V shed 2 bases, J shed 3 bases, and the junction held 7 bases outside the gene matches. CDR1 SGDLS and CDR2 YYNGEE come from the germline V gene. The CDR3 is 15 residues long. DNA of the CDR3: TGTGCCAGCAGCGTCGGGACAGGTCCTTTCTACGAGCAGTACTTC. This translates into CASSVGTGPFYEQYF.

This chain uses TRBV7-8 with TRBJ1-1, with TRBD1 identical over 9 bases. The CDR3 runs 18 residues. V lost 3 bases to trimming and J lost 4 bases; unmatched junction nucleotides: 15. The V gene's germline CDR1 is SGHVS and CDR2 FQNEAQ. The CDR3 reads CASSFLAQGARLITEAFF. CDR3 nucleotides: TGTGCCAGCAGCTTCCTAGCACAGGGGGCGCGTTTGATCACTGAAGCTTTCTTT.